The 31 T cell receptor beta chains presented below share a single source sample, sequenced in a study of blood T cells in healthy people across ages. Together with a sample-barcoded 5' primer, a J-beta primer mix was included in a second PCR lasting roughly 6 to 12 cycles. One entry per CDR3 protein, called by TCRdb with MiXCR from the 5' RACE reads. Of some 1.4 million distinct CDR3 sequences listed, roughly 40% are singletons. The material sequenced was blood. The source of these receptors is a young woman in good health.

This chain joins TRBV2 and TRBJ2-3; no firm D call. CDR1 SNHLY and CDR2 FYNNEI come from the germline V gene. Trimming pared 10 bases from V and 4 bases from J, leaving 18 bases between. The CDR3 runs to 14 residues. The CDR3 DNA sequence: TGTGCCAACTTGAATCAAATAAGGCCAGATACGCAGTATTTT. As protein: CANLNQIRPDTQYF.

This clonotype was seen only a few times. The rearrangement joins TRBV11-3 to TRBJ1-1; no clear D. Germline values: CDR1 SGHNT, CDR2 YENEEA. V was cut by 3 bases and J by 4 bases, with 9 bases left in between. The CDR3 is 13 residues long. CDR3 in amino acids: CASSFPGSTEAFF. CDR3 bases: TGTGCCAGCAGCTTTCCCGGATCCACTGAAGCTTTCTTT. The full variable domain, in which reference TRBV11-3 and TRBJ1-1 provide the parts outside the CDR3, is EAGVVQSPRYKIIEKKQPVAFWCNPISGHNTLYWYLQNLGQGPELLIRYENEEAVDDSQLPKDRFSAERLKGVDSTLKIQPAELGDSAVYLCASSFPGSTEAFFGQGTRLTVV.

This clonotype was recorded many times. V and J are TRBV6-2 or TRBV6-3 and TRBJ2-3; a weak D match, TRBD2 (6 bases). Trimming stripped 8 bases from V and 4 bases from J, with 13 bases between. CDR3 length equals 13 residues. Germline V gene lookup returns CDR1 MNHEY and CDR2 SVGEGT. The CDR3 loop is CASHGSSSDTQYF. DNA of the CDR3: TGTGCCAGCCACGGGAGTAGCTCAGATACGCAGTATTTT.

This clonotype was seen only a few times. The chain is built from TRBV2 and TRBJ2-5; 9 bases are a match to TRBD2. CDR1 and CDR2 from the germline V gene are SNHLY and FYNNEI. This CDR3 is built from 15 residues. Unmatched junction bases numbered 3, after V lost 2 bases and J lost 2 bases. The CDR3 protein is CASSENSGGQETQYF. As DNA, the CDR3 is TGTGCCAGCAGTGAAAATAGCGGGGGTCAAGAGACCCAGTACTTC.

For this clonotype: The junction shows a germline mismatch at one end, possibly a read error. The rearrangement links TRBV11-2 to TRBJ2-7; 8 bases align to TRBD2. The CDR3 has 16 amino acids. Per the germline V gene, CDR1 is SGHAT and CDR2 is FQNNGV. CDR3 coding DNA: TGTACCAGCAGCTTAACTAGCGGTTTCTCCTACAATGAGCAGTACTTC. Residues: CTSSLTSGFSYNEQYF.

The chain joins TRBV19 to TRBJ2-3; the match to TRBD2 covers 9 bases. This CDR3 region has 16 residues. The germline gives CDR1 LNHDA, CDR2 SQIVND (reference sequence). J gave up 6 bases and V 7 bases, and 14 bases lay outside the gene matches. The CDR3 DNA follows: TGTGCCAGTAACCGACCGACTAGCGGCCTTCGGGATACGCAGTATTTT. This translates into CASNRPTSGLRDTQYF. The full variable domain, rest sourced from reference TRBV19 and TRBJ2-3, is DGGITQSPKYLFRKEGQNVTLSCEQNLNHDAMYWYRQDPGQGLRLIYYSQIVNDFQKGDIAEGYSVSREKKESFPLTVTSAQKNPTAFYLCASNRPTSGLRDTQYFGPGTRLTVL.

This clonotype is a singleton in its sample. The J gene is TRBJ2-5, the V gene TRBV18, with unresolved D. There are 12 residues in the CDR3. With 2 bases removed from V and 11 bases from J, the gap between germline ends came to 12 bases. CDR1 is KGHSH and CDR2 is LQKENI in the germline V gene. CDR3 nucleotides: TGTGCCAGCTCACCATCACTTTGTGAGCAGTACTTC. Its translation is CASSPSLCEQYF.

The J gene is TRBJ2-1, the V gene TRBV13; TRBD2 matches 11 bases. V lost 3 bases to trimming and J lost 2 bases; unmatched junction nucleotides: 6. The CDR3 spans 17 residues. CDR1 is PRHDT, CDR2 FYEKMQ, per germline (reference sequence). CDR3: CASSFWSSGRAYNEQFF. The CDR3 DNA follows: TGTGCCAGCAGCTTCTGGAGTAGCGGGAGGGCCTACAATGAGCAGTTCTTC.

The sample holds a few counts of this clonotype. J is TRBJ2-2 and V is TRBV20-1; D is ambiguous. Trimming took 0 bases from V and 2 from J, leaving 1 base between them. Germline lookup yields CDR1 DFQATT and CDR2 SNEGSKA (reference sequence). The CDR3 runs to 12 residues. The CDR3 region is CSARENTGELFF. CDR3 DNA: TGCAGTGCTAGAGAAAACACCGGGGAGCTGTTTTTT.

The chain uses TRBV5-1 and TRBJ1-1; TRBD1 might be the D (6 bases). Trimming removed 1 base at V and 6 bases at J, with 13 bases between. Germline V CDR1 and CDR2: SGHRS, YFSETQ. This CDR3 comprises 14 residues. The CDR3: CASSLNGGQAEAFF. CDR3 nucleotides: TGCGCCAGCAGCTTGAATGGGGGGCAGGCTGAAGCTTTCTTT.

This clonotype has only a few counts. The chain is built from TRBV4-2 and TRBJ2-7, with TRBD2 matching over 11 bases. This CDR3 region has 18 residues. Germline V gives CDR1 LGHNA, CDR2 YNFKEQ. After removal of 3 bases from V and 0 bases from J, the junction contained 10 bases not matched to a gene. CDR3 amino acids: CASSHDAATSGTSYEQYF. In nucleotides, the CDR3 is TGTGCCAGCAGCCATGACGCTGCGACTAGCGGGACCTCCTACGAGCAGTACTTC.

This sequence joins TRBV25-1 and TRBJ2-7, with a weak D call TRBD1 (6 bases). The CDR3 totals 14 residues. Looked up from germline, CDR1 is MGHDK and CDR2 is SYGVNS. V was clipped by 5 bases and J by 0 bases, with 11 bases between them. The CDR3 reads CASSSDRYSYEQYF. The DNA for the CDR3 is TGTGCCAGCAGTTCCGACAGGTACTCCTACGAGCAGTACTTC.

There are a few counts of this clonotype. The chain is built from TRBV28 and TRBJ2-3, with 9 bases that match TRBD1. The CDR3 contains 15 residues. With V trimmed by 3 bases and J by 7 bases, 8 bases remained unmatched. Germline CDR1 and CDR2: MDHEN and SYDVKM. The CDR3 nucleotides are TGTGCCAGCAGTTTGGGGGACAGGGAGGGGAATACGCAGTATTTT. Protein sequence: CASSLGDREGNTQYF.

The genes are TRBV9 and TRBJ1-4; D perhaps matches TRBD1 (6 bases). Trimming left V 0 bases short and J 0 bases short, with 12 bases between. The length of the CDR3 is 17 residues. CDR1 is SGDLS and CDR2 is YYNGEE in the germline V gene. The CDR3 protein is CASSVEGGPATNEKLFF. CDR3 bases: TGTGCCAGCAGCGTAGAGGGGGGGCCTGCAACTAATGAAAAACTGTTTTTT.

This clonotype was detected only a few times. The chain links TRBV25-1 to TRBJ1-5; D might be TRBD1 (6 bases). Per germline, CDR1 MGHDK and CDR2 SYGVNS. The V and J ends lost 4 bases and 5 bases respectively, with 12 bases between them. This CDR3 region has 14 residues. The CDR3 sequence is CASSAQGRDQPQHF. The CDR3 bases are TGTGCCAGCAGTGCACAGGGTCGGGATCAGCCCCAGCATTTT.

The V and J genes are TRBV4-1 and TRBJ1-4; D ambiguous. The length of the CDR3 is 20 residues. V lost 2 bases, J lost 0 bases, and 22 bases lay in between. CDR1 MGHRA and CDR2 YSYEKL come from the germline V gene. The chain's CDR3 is CASSQPGLRKPPTTNEKLFF. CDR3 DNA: TGCGCCAGCAGCCAACCCGGTCTACGTAAGCCACCCACAACTAATGAAAAACTGTTTTTT.

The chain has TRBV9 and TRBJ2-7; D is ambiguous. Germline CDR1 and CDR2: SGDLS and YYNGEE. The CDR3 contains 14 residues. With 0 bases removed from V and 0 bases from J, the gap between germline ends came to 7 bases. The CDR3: CASSVDANSYEQYF. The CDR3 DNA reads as TGTGCCAGCAGCGTAGACGCCAACTCCTACGAGCAGTACTTC.

The CDR3 protein is CASSGAGALHNEQFF. CDR3 nucleotide sequence: TGTGCCAGCAGCGGGGCGGGGGCCCTTCACAATGAGCAGTTCTTC. This rearrangement joins TRBV9 to TRBJ2-1; possibly TRBD2 for D (7 bases). The CDR3 spans 15 residues. V was shortened by 3 bases and J by 5 bases, with 15 bases between the two germline ends. Germline V gene lookup returns CDR1 SGDLS and CDR2 YYNGEE.

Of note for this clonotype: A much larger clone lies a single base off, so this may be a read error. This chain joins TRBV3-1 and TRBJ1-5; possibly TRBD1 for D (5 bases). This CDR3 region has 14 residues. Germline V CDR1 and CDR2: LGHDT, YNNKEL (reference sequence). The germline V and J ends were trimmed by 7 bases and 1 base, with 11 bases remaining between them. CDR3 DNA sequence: TGTGCCAGCAACCCTTGGGGGAGCAATCAGCCCCAGCATTTT. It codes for CASNPWGSNQPQHF.

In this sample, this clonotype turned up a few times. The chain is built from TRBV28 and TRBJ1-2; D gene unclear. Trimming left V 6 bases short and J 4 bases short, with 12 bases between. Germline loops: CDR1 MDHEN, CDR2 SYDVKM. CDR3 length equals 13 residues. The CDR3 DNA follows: TGTGCCAGCAGACCGCCCCAAGGCTATGGCTACACCTTC. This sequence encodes CASRPPQGYGYTF.

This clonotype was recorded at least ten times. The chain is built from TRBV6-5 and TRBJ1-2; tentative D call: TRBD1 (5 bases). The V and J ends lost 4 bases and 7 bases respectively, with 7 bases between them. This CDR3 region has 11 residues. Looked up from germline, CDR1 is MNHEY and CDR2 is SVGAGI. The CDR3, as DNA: TGTGCCAGCAGTTTTGGGGGTGGCTACACCTTC. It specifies CASSFGGGYTF.

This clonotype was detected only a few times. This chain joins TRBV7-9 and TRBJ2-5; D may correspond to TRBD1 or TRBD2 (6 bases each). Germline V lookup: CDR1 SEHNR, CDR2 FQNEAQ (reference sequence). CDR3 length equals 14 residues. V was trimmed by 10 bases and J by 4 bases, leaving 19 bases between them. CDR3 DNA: TGTGCCACCACAACGGGGGCCTGGGGAGAGACCCAGTACTTC. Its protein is CATTTGAWGETQYF.

The CDR3 coding sequence is TGTGCCAGCAACCTAGCGGCACGTTACAATGAGCAGTACTTC. Amino acids: CASNLAARYNEQYF. The rearrangement links TRBV6-1 to TRBJ2-5; 7 bases are a match to TRBD2. This CDR3 is built from 14 residues. V gave up 7 bases and J gave up 11 bases; unmatched junction bases: 16. CDR1 MNHNS and CDR2 SASEGT come from the germline V gene.

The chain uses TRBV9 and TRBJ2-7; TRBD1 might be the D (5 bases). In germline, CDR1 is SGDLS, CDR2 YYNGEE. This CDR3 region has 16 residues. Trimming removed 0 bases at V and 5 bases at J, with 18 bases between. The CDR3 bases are TGTGCCAGCAGCGTAGTGGATGGGGCTAGTGGAGACGAGCAGTACTTC. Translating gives CASSVVDGASGDEQYF.

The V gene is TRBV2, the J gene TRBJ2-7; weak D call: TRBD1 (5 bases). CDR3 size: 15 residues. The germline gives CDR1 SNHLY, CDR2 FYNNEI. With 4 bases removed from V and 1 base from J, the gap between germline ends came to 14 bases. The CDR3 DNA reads TGTGCCAGCAGTGTCGTTCAAGCAGGGTCCTACGAGCAGTACTTC. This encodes CASSVVQAGSYEQYF.

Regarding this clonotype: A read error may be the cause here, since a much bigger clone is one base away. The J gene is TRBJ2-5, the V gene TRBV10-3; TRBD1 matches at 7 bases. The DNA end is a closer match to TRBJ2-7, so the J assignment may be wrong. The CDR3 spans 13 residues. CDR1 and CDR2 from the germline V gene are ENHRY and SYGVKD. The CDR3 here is CAYARGTEYEQYF. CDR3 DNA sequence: TGTGCCTACGCCCGAGGGACAGAGTACGAGCAGTACTTC.

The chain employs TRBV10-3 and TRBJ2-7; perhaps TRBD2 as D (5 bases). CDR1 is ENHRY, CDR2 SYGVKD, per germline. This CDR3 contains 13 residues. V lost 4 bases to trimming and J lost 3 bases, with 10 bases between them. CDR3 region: CAISGLEGYEQYF. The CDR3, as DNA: TGTGCCATCAGTGGGTTAGAGGGCTACGAGCAGTACTTC.

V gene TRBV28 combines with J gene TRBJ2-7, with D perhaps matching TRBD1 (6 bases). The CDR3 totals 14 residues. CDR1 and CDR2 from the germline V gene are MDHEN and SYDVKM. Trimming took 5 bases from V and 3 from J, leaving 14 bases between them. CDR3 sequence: CASSDFGGNYEQYF. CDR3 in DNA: TGTGCCAGCAGTGACTTTGGGGGCAACTACGAGCAGTACTTC.

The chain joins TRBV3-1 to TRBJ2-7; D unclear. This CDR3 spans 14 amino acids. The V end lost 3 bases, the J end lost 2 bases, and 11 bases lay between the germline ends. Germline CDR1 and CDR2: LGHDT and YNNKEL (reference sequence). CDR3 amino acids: CASSHWTPAYEQYF. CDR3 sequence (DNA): TGTGCCAGCAGCCACTGGACCCCAGCCTACGAGCAGTACTTC.

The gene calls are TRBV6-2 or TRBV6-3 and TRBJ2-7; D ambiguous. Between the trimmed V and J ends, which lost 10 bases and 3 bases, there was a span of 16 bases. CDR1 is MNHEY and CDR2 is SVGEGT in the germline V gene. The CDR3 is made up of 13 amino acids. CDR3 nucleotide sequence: TGTGCCACCAACCGAGGCGGCATCTACGAGCAGTACTTC. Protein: CATNRGGIYEQYF.

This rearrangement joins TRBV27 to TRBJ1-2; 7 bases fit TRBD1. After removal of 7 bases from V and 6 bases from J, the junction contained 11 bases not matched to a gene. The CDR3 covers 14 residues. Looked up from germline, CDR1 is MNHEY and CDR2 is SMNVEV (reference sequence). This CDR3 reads CASKSRGSQNGYTF. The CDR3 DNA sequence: TGTGCCAGCAAATCCAGGGGGTCACAAAATGGCTACACCTTC.